These 26 T cell receptor beta chains came from one sample sequenced in a study of OX40 agonist ivuxolimab in advanced cancers. Profiled with immunoSEQ multiplex PCR; TCRdb holds only in-frame clones, not every one. The table includes approximately 60,000 clones, more than 85% detected once. The specimen was CD4+ or CD8+ T cells sorted from blood, collected in a trial of the OX40 agonist ivuxolimab. The receptors come from an adult with an advanced solid tumor such as melanoma, head and neck, liver or kidney cancer.

This rearrangement joins TRBV11-3 to TRBJ2-1; 7 bases line up with TRBD2. With 6 bases clipped from V and 0 bases from J, the junction kept 5 bases outside the gene matches. The CDR3 is 15 residues long. CDR1 is SGHNT, CDR2 YENEEA, per germline. CDR3 bases: TGTGCCAGCAGTCTTCCGGGGGGCTCCTACAATGAGCAGTTCTTC. Amino acid sequence: CASSLPGGSYNEQFF.

This chain links TRBV5-1 with TRBJ2-3, with TRBD2 identical over 7 bases. V gave up 2 bases and J gave up 0 bases; unmatched junction bases: 3. Germline V lookup: CDR1 SGHRS, CDR2 YFSETQ. CDR3 length: 15 residues. The CDR3 protein is CASSLKRGSTDTQYF. Here the CDR3 DNA reads TGCGCCAGCAGCTTAAAGCGGGGAAGCACAGATACGCAGTATTTT.

The chain joins TRBV10-1 to TRBJ1-5; D is perhaps TRBD1 (5 bases). The CDR3 is made up of 13 amino acids. In germline, CDR1 is WNHNN, CDR2 SYGVQD (reference sequence). V lost 6 bases and J lost 2, with 8 bases in between. The CDR3 reads CASSQGRNQPQHF. CDR3 nucleotide sequence: TGCGCCAGCAGCCAGGGACGCAATCAGCCCCAGCATTTT.

The chain carries TRBV6-4 and TRBJ1-2; the match to TRBD1 covers 8 bases. The germline V gene has CDR1 MRHNA and CDR2 SNTAGT. Losses at the gene ends were 4 bases for V and 3 bases for J; bases not matched to a gene: 4. CDR3 length: 14 amino acids. The CDR3 region is CASSAATGDYGYTF. CDR3 bases: TGTGCCAGCAGTGCGGCGACAGGGGACTATGGCTACACCTTC.

This clone showed up just once. The rearrangement joins TRBV10-3 to TRBJ1-6; unclear D gene. Trimming cost V 3 bases and J 3 bases, with 3 bases left between them. In germline, CDR1 is ENHRY, CDR2 SYGVKD. The CDR3 consists of 13 residues. CDR3 loop: CAISDSYNSPLHF. CDR3 coding DNA: TGTGCCATCAGTGACAGCTATAATTCACCCCTCCACTTT.

This sequence joins TRBV5-1 and TRBJ2-2; a possible D gene is TRBD2 (6 bases). V was cut by 4 bases and J by 8 bases, with 12 bases left in between. Germline assignment: CDR1 SGHRS and CDR2 YFSETQ. The CDR3 runs to 13 residues. Here the CDR3 DNA reads TGCGCCAGCAGCCTGGCTAGCGTGGGGGAGCTGTTTTTT. This sequence encodes CASSLASVGELFF.

V gene TRBV18 combines with J gene TRBJ2-3; 14 bases align to TRBD2. In germline, CDR1 is KGHSH, CDR2 LQKENI. V shed 5 bases, J shed 4 bases, and the junction held 2 bases outside the gene matches. The CDR3 has 15 amino acids. CDR3 DNA sequence: TGTGCCAGCTCAACGACTAGCGGGAGGGCAGATACGCAGTATTTT. Amino acids: CASSTTSGRADTQYF.

The V call is TRBV10-3, the J call TRBJ2-1; no clear D gene. Germline lookup yields CDR1 ENHRY and CDR2 SYGVKD. Trimming left V 7 bases short and J 3 bases short, with 10 bases between. The CDR3 is 13 residues long. The CDR3 sequence: CAITGADYNEQFF. The CDR3 nucleotides are TGTGCCATCACCGGAGCTGACTACAATGAGCAGTTCTTC.

In its sample, this clone is medium-sized. The rearrangement joins TRBV9 to TRBJ1-6; D not certain. Trimming took off 7 bases at V and 7 bases at J, with 9 bases between the two ends. CDR3 length: 12 residues. The germline gives CDR1 SGDLS, CDR2 YYNGEE. In nucleotides, the CDR3 is TGTGCCAGCGGGTATGGGAATTCACCCCTCCACTTT. It is translated as CASGYGNSPLHF.

This chain links TRBV30 with TRBJ1-6; TRBD1 matches 7 bases. Losses at the gene ends were 5 bases for V and 10 bases for J; bases not matched to a gene: 5. The CDR3 runs to 12 residues. Germline V gives CDR1 GTSNPN, CDR2 SVGIG (reference sequence). DNA for the CDR3: TGTGCCTGGGGGACAGCCGACTCACCCCTCCACTTT. This gives the protein CAWGTADSPLHF.

This chain links TRBV5-4 with TRBJ2-5; D may be TRBD1 or TRBD2 (5 bases each). The V gene's germline CDR1 is SGHNT and CDR2 YYREEE (reference sequence). Trimming shortened V by 0 bases and J by 7 bases, and 19 bases separated the two germline ends. CDR3 size: 16 residues. CDR3 sequence (DNA): TGTGCCAGCAGCTTGGATGGGACCACCCTGCGCGGGACCCAGTACTTC. Amino acids: CASSLDGTTLRGTQYF.

The chain couples TRBV7-3 to TRBJ2-3; D assignment may be TRBD1 or TRBD2 (6 bases each). The ends were cut back, 3 bases at V and 0 bases at J, with 10 bases in the middle. CDR1 is SGHTA, CDR2 FQGTGA, per germline. The CDR3 is 15 residues long. The CDR3 loop reads CASSFGGPSTDTQYF. The CDR3 DNA follows: TGTGCCAGCAGCTTCGGGGGCCCTAGCACAGATACGCAGTATTTT.

This chain uses TRBV30 with TRBJ1-6; D not certain. The length of the CDR3 is 13 residues. Trimming left V 1 base short and J 8 bases short, with 9 bases between. Per germline, CDR1 GTSNPN and CDR2 SVGIG (reference sequence). CDR3 sequence: CAWSGGLDSPLHF. The CDR3 DNA reads TGTGCCTGGAGTGGGGGTTTGGATTCACCCCTCCACTTT.

The CDR3 reads CASSATSGRHEQYF. Written as DNA, the CDR3 is TGCGCCAGCAGCGCCACTAGCGGGAGGCACGAGCAGTACTTC. J is TRBJ2-7 and V is TRBV5-1, with 12 nucleotides matching TRBD2. This CDR3 is 14 amino acids long. Germline V gene lookup returns CDR1 SGHRS and CDR2 YFSETQ. V dropped 4 bases and J dropped 5; count of bases not matched to a gene: 4.

V is TRBV19 and J is TRBJ1-1; the match to TRBD1 covers 7 bases. The junction had 12 bases not matched to a gene; V was cut back by 5 bases and J by 0 bases. The CDR3 spans 17 residues. Germline V gives CDR1 LNHDA, CDR2 SQIVND (reference sequence). The CDR3 here is CASSGRVGTELNTEAFF. CDR3 DNA: TGTGCCAGTAGTGGTAGAGTCGGGACAGAGCTGAACACTGAAGCTTTCTTT.

The chain uses TRBV6-1 and TRBJ1-5, with 7 nucleotides matching TRBD1. The trim removed 4 bases at V and 0 bases at J, leaving 3 bases unmatched. The CDR3 covers 15 residues. CDR1 is MNHNS, CDR2 SASEGT, per germline. CDR3 sequence reads: CASSAGTDSNQPQHF. The CDR3 nucleotides are TGTGCCAGCAGTGCTGGGACAGATAGCAATCAGCCCCAGCATTTT.

The V call is TRBV30, the J call TRBJ2-5; 11 nucleotides line up with TRBD2. CDR1 is GTSNPN and CDR2 is SVGIG in the germline V gene (reference sequence). J was trimmed by 1 base and V by 2 bases; bases with no gene match: 3. The CDR3 contains 15 residues. CDR3 sequence (DNA): TGTGCCTGGAGTACTAGCGGGGGTTCCCAAGAGACCCAGTACTTC. As protein: CAWSTSGGSQETQYF.

The chain is built from TRBV2 and TRBJ2-1; weak D call: TRBD2 (6 bases). CDR1 is SNHLY, CDR2 FYNNEI, per germline. The CDR3 is made up of 11 amino acids. The V gene lost 8 bases and the J gene lost 11 bases, with 13 bases spanning the gap. The CDR3 sequence: CASAGYGKQFF. CDR3 coding DNA: TGTGCCAGCGCGGGATACGGGAAGCAGTTCTTC.

This clone has only a few counts. This sequence joins TRBV5-6 and TRBJ2-7; D gene unclear. CDR1 is SGHDT, CDR2 YYEEEE, per germline. The V and J ends lost 0 bases and 2 bases respectively, with 9 bases between them. This CDR3 has 14 residues. CDR3 coding DNA: TGTGCCAGCAGCTTGGGGATAGTAACCTACGAGCAGTACTTC. Amino acids: CASSLGIVTYEQYF.

The chain recombines TRBV29-1 with TRBJ2-6; D is possibly TRBD1 (6 bases). The CDR3 covers 15 residues. Germline CDR1 and CDR2: SQVTM and ANQGSEA. V gave up 6 bases and J gave up 2 bases, with 14 bases separating them. CDR3 bases: TGCAGCGTCAGACAGGCCTCCGCTGGGGCCAACGTCCTGACTTTC. Protein sequence: CSVRQASAGANVLTF. Full variable domain (rest looked up from reference TRBV29-1 and TRBJ2-6): SAVISQKPSRDICQRGTSLTIQCQVDSQVTMMFWYRQQPGQSLTLIATANQGSEATYESGFVIDKFPISRPNLTFSTLTVSNMSPEDSSIYLCSVRQASAGANVLTFGAGSRLTVL.

The chain links TRBV6-5 to TRBJ1-5; D is undetermined. The CDR3 runs 13 residues. CDR1 is MNHEY and CDR2 is SVGAGI in the germline V gene. The germline V and J ends were trimmed by 4 bases and 1 base, with 5 bases remaining between them. The CDR3 loop reads CASSWASNQPQHF. In DNA, the CDR3 is TGTGCCAGCAGTTGGGCGAGCAATCAGCCCCAGCATTTT.

The CDR3 loop reads CASSLAGTGDTNVLTF. The DNA of the CDR3 is TGCGCCAGCAGCTTGGCCGGGACAGGGGACACCAACGTCCTGACTTTC. The chain employs TRBV5-1 and TRBJ2-6; 10 bases align to TRBD1. Germline CDR1 SGHRS, CDR2 YFSETQ. The CDR3 has 16 amino acids. Losses at the gene ends were 0 bases for V and 8 bases for J; bases not matched to a gene: 5. Filled out from reference TRBV5-1 and TRBJ2-6, the complete variable domain reads KAGVTQTPRYLIKTRGQQVTLSCSPISGHRSVSWYQQTPGQGLQFLFEYFSETQRNKGNFPGRFSGRQFSNSRSEMNVSTLELGDSALYLCASSLAGTGDTNVLTFGAGSRLTVL.

The chain couples TRBV27 to TRBJ2-3; D possibly uses TRBD1 or TRBD2 (5 bases each). The CDR3 loop spans 15 amino acids. Germline loops: CDR1 MNHEY, CDR2 SMNVEV (reference sequence). The V and J ends lost 7 bases and 7 bases respectively, with 21 bases between them. DNA of the CDR3: TGTGCCAGCACGCCCGGGGCCCAGCTGTCGAATACGCAGTATTTT. Protein sequence: CASTPGAQLSNTQYF.

On this clone itself: Other DNA sequences in this sample translate to the same CDR3. CDR3 amino acids: CASSVAGDTEAFF. CDR3 sequence (DNA): TGTGCCAGCAGCGTAGCCGGGGACACTGAAGCTTTCTTT. The rearrangement links TRBV9 to TRBJ1-1; D remains ambiguous. CDR1 and CDR2 (germline): SGDLS, YYNGEE. V was shortened by 0 bases and J by 3 bases, with 6 bases between the two germline ends. This CDR3 spans 13 amino acids.

This chain joins TRBV18 and TRBJ1-4; 9 bases match TRBD1. The CDR3 covers 16 residues. Germline CDR1 reads KGHSH; CDR2 reads LQKENI. V trimming: 4 bases; J trimming: 2 bases; junction bases outside the gene matches: 5. This CDR3 is CASSQRDRVTNEKLFF. The CDR3 coding sequence is TGTGCCAGCTCACAAAGGGACAGGGTCACTAATGAAAAACTGTTTTTT.

This clone was observed a few times. Other nucleotide sequences from this sample produce the same CDR3. The chain employs TRBV27 and TRBJ1-3; the match to TRBD1 covers 7 bases. Germline V lookup: CDR1 MNHEY, CDR2 SMNVEV (reference sequence). This CDR3 has 14 amino acids. The junction had 2 bases not matched to a gene; V was cut back by 6 bases and J by 0 bases. The CDR3 spells CASRGQNSGNTIYF. Here the CDR3 DNA reads TGTGCCAGCAGGGGACAGAACTCTGGAAACACCATATATTTT.